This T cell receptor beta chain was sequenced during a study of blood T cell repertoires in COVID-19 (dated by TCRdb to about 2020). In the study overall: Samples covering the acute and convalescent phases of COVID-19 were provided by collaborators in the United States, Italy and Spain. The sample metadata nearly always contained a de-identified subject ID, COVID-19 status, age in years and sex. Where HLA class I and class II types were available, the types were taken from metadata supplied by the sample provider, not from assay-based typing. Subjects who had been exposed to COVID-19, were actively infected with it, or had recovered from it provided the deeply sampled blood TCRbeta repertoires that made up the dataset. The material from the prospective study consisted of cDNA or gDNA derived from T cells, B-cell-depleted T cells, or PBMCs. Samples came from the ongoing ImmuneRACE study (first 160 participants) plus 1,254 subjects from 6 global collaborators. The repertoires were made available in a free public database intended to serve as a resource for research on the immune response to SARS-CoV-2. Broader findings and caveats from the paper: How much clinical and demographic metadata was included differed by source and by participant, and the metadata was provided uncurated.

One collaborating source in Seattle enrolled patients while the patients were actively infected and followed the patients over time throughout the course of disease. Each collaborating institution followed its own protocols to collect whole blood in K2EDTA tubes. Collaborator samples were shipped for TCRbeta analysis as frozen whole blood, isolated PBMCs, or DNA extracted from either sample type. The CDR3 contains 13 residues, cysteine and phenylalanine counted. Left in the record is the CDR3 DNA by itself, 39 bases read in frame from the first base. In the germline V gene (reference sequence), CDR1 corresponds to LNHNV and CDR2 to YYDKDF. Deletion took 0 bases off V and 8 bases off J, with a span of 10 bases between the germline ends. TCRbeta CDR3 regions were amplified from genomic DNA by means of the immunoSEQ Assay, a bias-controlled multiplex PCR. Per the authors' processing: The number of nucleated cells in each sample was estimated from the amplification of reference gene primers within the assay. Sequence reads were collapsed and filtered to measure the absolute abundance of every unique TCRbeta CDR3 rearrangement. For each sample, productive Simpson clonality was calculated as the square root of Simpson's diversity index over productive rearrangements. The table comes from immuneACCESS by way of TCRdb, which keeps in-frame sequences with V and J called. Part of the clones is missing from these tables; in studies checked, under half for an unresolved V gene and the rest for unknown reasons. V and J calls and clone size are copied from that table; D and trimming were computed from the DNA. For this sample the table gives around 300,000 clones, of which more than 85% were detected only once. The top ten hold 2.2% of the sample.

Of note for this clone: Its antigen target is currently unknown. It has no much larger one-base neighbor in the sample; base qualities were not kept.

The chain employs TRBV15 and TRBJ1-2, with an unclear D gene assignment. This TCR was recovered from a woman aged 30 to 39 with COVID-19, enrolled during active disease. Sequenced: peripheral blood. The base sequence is TGTGCCACCAGCAGAGAAGTGGCTGGCGGCTACACCTTC. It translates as CATSREVAGGYTF.